This T cell receptor beta chain emerged from a study of response to subunit inactivated influenza vaccine. TCRdb processed the RT-PCR reads anew with MiXCR; each CDR3 protein has one entry. This sample has about 170,000 distinct CDR3 sequences, with over 9.5% found just once. These records were also assigned to another study, of T cells expressing NK-cell markers. From that paper: As the method of synthesis, 5'RACE template switching with UMIs yielded TCR beta cDNA.

The clonotype originates from a man over 45 who received an inactivated influenza vaccine. The sequencing here drew on CD8+ T cells sorted from PBMCs, taken 12 days after vaccination.

This CDR3 is CASSEWGNTGELFF. The CDR3 DNA follows: TGTGCCAGCAGTGAATGGGGCAACACCGGGGAGCTGTTTTTT. The rearrangement joins TRBV6-1 to TRBJ2-2, with D tentatively TRBD1 (5 bases). The germline V gene has CDR1 MNHNS and CDR2 SASEGT. The V gene lost 2 bases and the J gene lost 2 bases, with 6 bases spanning the gap. This CDR3 is built from 14 residues.